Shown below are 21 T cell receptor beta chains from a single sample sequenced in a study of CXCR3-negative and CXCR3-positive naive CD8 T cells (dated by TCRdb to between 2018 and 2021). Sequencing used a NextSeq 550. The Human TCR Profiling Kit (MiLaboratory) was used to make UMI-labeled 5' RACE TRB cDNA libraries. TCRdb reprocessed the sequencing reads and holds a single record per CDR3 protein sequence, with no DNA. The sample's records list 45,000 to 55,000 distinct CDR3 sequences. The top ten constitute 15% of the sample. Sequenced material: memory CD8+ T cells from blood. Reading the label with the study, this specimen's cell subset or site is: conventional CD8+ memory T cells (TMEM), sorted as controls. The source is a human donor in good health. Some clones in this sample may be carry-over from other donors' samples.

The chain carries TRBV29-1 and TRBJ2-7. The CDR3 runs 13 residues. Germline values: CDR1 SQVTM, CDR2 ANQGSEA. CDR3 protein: CSAYQGASYEQYF.

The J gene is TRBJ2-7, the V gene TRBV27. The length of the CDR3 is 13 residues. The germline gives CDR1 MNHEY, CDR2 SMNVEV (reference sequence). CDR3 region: CASSPRQHYEQYF.

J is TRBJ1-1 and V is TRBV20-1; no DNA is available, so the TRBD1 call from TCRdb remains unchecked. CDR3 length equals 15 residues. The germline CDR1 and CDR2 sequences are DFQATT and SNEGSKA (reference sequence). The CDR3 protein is CSAAGTGHVGTEAFF.

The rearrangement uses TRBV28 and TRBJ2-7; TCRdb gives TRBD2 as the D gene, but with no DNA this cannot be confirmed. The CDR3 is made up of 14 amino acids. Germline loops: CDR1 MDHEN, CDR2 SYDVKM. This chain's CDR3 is CASSLLAGAYEQYF.

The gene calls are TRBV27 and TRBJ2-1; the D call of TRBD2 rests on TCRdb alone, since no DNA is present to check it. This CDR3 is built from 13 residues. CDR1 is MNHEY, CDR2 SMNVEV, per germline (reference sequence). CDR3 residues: CASSPRLDHEQFF.

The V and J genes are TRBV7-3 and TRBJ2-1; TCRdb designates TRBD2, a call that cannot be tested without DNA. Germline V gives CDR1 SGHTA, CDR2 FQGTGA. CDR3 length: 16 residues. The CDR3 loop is CASSLIAGGSYNEQFF.

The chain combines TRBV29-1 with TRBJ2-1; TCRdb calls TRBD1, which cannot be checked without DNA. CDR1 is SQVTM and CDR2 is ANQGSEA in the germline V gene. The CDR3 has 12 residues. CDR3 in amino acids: CSVLLTGGEQFF.

The CDR3 is CSARDPMTGVFRGSPLHF. The rearrangement links TRBV20-1 to TRBJ1-6; TCRdb outputs TRBD1, but without DNA this stays unchecked. From germline, CDR1 is DFQATT and CDR2 SNEGSKA (reference sequence). There are 18 residues in the CDR3.

The CDR3 here is CSVYEANTGELFF. The genes are TRBV29-1 and TRBJ2-2. CDR1 and CDR2 (germline): SQVTM, ANQGSEA. The CDR3 has 13 residues.

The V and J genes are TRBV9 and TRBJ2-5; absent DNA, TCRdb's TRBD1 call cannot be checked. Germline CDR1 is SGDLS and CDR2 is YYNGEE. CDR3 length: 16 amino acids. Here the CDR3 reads CASSALGTGAQGTQYF. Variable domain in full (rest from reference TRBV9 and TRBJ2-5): DSGVTQTPKHLITATGQRVTLRCSPRSGDLSVYWYQQSLDQGLQFLIQYYNGEERAKGNILERFSAQQFPDLHSELNLSSLELGDSALYFCASSALGTGAQGTQYFGPGTRLLVL.

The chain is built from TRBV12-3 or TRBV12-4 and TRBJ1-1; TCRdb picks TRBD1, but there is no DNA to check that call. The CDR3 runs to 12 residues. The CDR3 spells CASSEGGTEAFF.

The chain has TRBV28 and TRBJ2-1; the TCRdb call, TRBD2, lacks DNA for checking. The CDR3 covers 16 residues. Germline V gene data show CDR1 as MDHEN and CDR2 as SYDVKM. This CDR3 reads CASSLPLSGAYNEQFF.

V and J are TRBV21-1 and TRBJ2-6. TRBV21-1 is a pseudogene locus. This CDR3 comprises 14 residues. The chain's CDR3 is CASSNFTGANVLTF.

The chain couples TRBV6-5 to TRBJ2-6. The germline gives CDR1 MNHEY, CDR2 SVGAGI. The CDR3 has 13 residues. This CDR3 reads CASSSSGANVLTF.

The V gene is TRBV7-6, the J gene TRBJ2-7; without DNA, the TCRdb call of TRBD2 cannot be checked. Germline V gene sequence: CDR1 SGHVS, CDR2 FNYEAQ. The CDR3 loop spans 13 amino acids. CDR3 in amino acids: CASSIGLAYEQYF.

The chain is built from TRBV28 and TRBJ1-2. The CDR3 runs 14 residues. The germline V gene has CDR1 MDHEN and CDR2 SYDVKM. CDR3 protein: CASSFMGELHGYTF.

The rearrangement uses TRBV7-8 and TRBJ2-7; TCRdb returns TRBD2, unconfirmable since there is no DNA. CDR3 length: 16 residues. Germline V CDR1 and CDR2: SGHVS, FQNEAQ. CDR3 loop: CASSLGGRLAVYEQYF.

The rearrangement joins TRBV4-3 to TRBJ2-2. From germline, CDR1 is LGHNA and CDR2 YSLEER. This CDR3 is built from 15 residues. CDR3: CASSQGTDNTGELFF.

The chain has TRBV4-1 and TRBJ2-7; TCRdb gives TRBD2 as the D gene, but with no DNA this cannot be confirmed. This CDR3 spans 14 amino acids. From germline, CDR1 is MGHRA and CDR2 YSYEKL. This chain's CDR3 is CASSQRGVNYEQYF.

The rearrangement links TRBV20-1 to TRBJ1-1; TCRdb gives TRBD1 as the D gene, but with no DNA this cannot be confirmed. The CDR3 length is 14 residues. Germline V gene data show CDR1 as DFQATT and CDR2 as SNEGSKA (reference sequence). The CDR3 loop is CSAFRTGGNTEAFF.

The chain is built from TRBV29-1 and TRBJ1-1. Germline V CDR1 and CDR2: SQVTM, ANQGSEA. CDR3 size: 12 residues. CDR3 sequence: CSVQVSGTEAFF.